These 14 T cell receptor beta chains were all obtained from the same sample, sequenced in a study of T cell repertoires in cytomegalovirus infection (dated by TCRdb to between 2018 and 2021). No cognate antigen is known for these TCRs. In light of the paper, this sample's treatment or condition label describes: in vitro stimulation with specific CMV peptide epitopes to enrich CMV-specific T cells. The listed sequencing device is Illumina HiSeq 1500. In TCRdb, the public reads were trimmed at Q25 with fastp and aligned with MiXCR, with productive beta chains retained. Each entry merges the rows of one CDR3 protein and shows their most common DNA and genes. The table for this sample lists 900,000 to 950,000 distinct CDR3 sequences; roughly a third of them were counted only once. The ten largest make up around an eighth of the sample. Sample: cultured CD8+ T cells from PBMCs, taken from culture after CMV antigen stimulation. These receptors were collected from a human donor in good health (CMV status not recorded). Some clones in this sample may be carry-over from other donors' samples.

This clonotype was observed at least ten times. The chain combines TRBV7-9 with TRBJ2-3, with no clear D. CDR1 SEHNR and CDR2 FQNEAQ come from the germline V gene (reference sequence). The CDR3 consists of 14 residues. V lost 4 bases, J lost 6 bases, and 14 bases lay in between. The DNA for the CDR3 is TGTGCCAGCAGCTCCCCAGTGATGTGGGATACGCAGTATTTT. Translating gives CASSSPVMWDTQYF.

This clonotype turned up a few times. This chain joins TRBV4-1 and TRBJ2-5; TRBD2 is a possible D gene (6 bases). V was clipped by 8 bases and J by 0 bases, with 13 bases between them. Germline values: CDR1 MGHRA, CDR2 YSYEKL. This CDR3 region has 14 residues. CDR3 sequence: CASRPAGNQETQYF. The DNA for the CDR3 is TGCGCCAGCCGTCCCGCGGGGAACCAAGAGACCCAGTACTTC.

Turning to this clonotype: The junction and the germline gene differ at one end; a read error may be behind it. This sequence joins TRBV11-3 and TRBJ2-1; a possible D gene is TRBD1 (5 bases). Germline values: CDR1 SGHNT, CDR2 YENEEA. CDR3 size: 15 residues. In nucleotides, the CDR3 is TGTGCCAGGAGCTTATTTAGGGGCAGCCACAATGAGCAGTTCTTC. It codes for CARSLFRGSHNEQFF.

This clonotype occurred many times. This rearrangement joins TRBV27 to TRBJ2-3; 9 positions match TRBD2. Trimming took 2 bases from V and 6 from J; bases not matched to a gene: 3. This CDR3 region has 14 residues. CDR1 is MNHEY and CDR2 is SMNVEV in the germline V gene (reference sequence). In DNA form, the CDR3 reads TGTGCCAGCAGTTTAACCACTAGCGGGGATACGCAGTATTTT. It specifies CASSLTTSGDTQYF.

This clonotype was recorded a few times. The J gene is TRBJ2-3, the V gene TRBV6-5, with 8 bases lining up with TRBD2. Germline V lookup: CDR1 MNHEY, CDR2 SVGAGI. The CDR3 sequence is 17 residues long. V trimming: 5 bases; J trimming: 0 bases; junction bases outside the gene matches: 10. The CDR3 is CASSEHLAGPSTDTQYF. As DNA, the CDR3 is TGTGCCAGCAGTGAACACTTAGCGGGGCCTAGCACAGATACGCAGTATTTT.

The count of this clonotype is one. This sequence joins TRBV15 and TRBJ1-3; 7 positions match TRBD1. The CDR3 runs 16 residues. Germline V gene sequence: CDR1 LNHNV, CDR2 YYDKDF (reference sequence). With 0 bases clipped from V and 3 bases from J, the junction kept 5 bases outside the gene matches. The CDR3 sequence is CATSRDRGGSGNTIYF. The CDR3, as DNA: TGTGCCACCAGCAGAGATCGAGGGGGCAGTGGAAACACCATATATTTT.

This chain joins TRBV10-3 and TRBJ1-1; D call uncertain. Trimming left V 6 bases short and J 1 base short, with 12 bases between. The CDR3 spans 14 residues. The germline CDR1 and CDR2 sequences are ENHRY and SYGVKD. The chain's CDR3 is CAIRDGPPNTEAFF. CDR3 in DNA: TGTGCCATCAGGGATGGGCCTCCGAACACTGAAGCTTTCTTT.

Comments on this clonotype: One end of the junction fails to match germline, which may point to a read error. The rearrangement uses TRBV12-3 or TRBV12-4 and TRBJ2-7; 7 positions agree with TRBD1. This CDR3 is built from 14 residues. The CDR3 sequence: CVSTAGTASYEQYF. The CDR3 DNA is TGTGTCAGCACTGCCGGGACAGCCTCCTACGAGCAGTACTTC.

This chain uses TRBV20-1 with TRBJ2-6; tentative D call: TRBD1 (5 bases). The CDR3 has 15 residues. V was cut by 1 base and J by 2 bases, with 9 bases left in between. Per germline, CDR1 DFQATT and CDR2 SNEGSKA (reference sequence). The CDR3 loop reads CSARGSRAGANVLTF. The CDR3 coding sequence is TGCAGTGCTAGAGGTTCCAGGGCTGGGGCCAACGTCCTGACTTTC.

This clonotype was detected only a few times. The V and J genes are TRBV7-9 and TRBJ2-3; TRBD2 matches at 7 bases. The CDR3 is 14 residues long. Per germline, CDR1 SEHNR and CDR2 FQNEAQ (reference sequence). V lost 8 bases to trimming and J lost 2 bases; unmatched junction nucleotides: 7. The CDR3 region has the DNA TGTGCCAGCGGTTCGACTAGCTTCACAGATACGCAGTATTTT. This codes for CASGSTSFTDTQYF.

The table lists this clonotype with a few counts. V usage is TRBV7-3 and J usage is TRBJ2-5; tentatively, D is TRBD1 or TRBD2 (5 bases each). Germline V gene sequence: CDR1 SGHTA, CDR2 FQGTGA. The CDR3 totals 15 residues. Deletions cut 5 bases from V and 2 bases from J, with 15 bases between. This chain's CDR3 is CASSVRDVNQETQYF. CDR3 coding DNA: TGTGCCAGCAGCGTCCGGGACGTCAATCAAGAGACCCAGTACTTC.

About this clonotype itself: Sequence at one end of the junction differs from germline and may be a read error. The rearrangement uses TRBV7-9 and TRBJ2-1, with a weak D call TRBD1 (6 bases). Germline V gene data show CDR1 as SEHNR and CDR2 as FQNEAQ (reference sequence). This CDR3 spans 12 amino acids. The CDR3, as DNA: TGTGCCAACAGCCCCAGACAGGATGAGCAGTTCTTC. Protein sequence: CANSPRQDEQFF.

The CDR3 DNA reads as TGTGCCAGCAAGGCCGGGACAGGCCCCTACGAGCAGTACTTC. Its protein is CASKAGTGPYEQYF. The J gene is TRBJ2-7, the V gene TRBV2; 8 positions agree with TRBD1. The junction had 7 bases not matched to a gene; V was cut back by 7 bases and J by 2 bases. The CDR3 covers 14 residues. Per germline, CDR1 SNHLY and CDR2 FYNNEI.

The chain recombines TRBV7-9 with TRBJ2-5; D might be TRBD2 (6 bases). The germline V gene has CDR1 SEHNR and CDR2 FQNEAQ (reference sequence). V was pared by 0 bases and J by 3 bases, with 14 bases between. CDR3 length: 16 residues. CDR3 loop: CASSLAGGVTKETQYF. The CDR3 nucleotides read TGTGCCAGCAGCTTAGCAGGAGGGGTGACAAAAGAGACCCAGTACTTC.